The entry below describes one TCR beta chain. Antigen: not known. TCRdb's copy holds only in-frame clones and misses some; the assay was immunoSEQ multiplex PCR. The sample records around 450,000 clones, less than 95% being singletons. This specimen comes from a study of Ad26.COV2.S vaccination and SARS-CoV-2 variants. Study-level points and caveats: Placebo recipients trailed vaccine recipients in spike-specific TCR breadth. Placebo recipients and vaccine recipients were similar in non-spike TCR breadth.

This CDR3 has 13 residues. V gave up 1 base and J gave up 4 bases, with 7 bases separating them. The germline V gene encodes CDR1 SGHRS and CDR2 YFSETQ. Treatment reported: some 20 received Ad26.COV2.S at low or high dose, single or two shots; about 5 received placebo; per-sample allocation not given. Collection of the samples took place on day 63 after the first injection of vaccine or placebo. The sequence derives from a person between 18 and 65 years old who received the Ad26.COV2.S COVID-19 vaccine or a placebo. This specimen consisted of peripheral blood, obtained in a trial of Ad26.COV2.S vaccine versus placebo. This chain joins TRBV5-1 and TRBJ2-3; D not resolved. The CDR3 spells CASSLLQADTQYF. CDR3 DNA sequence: TGCGCCAGCAGCTTGCTGCAGGCAGATACGCAGTATTTT.